This T cell receptor beta chain was observed in a study of CD8+ T cells in alopecia areata. On the study more broadly: Oral tofacitinib (5 to 10 mg twice daily) was administered to treated patients.

cDNA serving as the sequencing template came from extracted, reverse transcribed RNA. Profiling relied on immunoSEQ multiplex PCR, and the TCRdb table lists in-frame clones only, not all of them. The sample contains 100,000 to 150,000 clones, 49% of which appear only once. This clone occurred a few times. The CDR3 runs 19 residues. Germline assignment: CDR1 PRHDT and CDR2 FYEKMQ (reference sequence). The trim removed 5 bases at V and 7 bases at J, leaving 15 bases unmatched. The material was CD8+ T cells sorted from blood, obtained at week 0. J is TRBJ2-1 and V is TRBV13; TRBD2 agrees at 15 bases. The source of this sequence is a human donor with alopecia areata. The CDR3 is CASSPGTSGGPGRGNEQFF. CDR3 DNA sequence: TGTGCCAGCAGCCCCGGGACTAGCGGGGGGCCCGGGAGGGGGAATGAGCAGTTCTTC.